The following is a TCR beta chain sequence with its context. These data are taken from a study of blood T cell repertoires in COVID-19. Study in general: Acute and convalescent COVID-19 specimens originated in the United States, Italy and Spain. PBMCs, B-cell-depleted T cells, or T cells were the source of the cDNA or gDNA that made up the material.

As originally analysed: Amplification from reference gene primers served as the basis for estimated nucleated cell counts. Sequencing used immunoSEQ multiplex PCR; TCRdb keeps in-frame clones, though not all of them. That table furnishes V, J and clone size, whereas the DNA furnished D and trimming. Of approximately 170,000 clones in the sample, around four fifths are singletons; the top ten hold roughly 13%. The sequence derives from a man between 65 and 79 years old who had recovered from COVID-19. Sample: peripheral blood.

This chain's CDR3 is CASSLAVSTGDISYNEQFF. CDR3 DNA sequence: TGTGCCAGCAGCTTAGCTGTTTCCACAGGTGATATCTCCTACAATGAGCAGTTCTTC. The chain uses TRBV5-6 and TRBJ2-1; perhaps TRBD1 as D (5 bases). This CDR3 is built from 19 residues. Trimming removed 2 bases from V and 0 bases from J, with 21 bases in between. The germline CDR1 and CDR2 sequences are SGHDT and YYEEEE. Together with reference TRBV5-6 and TRBJ2-1, the CDR3 gives the full variable domain: DAGVTQSPTHLIKTRGQQVTLRCSPKSGHDTVSWYQQALGQGPQFIFQYYEEEERQRGNFPDRFSGHQFPNYSSELNVNALLLGDSALYLCASSLAVSTGDISYNEQFFGPGTRLTVL.